Listed here are 3 T cell receptor beta chains from one sample, sequenced in a study of blood T cell repertoires in COVID-19. Assay used: immunoSEQ multiplex PCR; TCRdb lists only in-frame clones, some missing. The sample carries 150,000 or so clones, roughly 84% recorded once. Sequencing was done on a sample of PBMCs or T cells enriched from blood (not recorded which). The receptors here all came from a woman aged 45 to 65 who had been exposed to COVID-19.

V and J are TRBV19 and TRBJ2-7, with 11 bases that match TRBD2. The CDR3 runs 17 residues. Germline V gene sequence: CDR1 LNHDA, CDR2 SQIVND (reference sequence). The junction had 9 bases not matched to a gene; V was cut back by 3 bases and J by 2 bases. The CDR3 DNA sequence: TGTGCCAGTAGTATTAGGTTTACTAGCGGGAGTCCCTACGAGCAGTACTTC. Protein product: CASSIRFTSGSPYEQYF.

J is TRBJ1-2 and V is TRBV21-1. TRBV21-1 is termed a pseudogene. The CDR3 sequence is 13 residues long. The CDR3 loop is CASSHRDSHGYTF. In DNA, the CDR3 is TGTGCCAGCAGCCATCGTGATAGTCACGGCTACACCTTC.

V usage is TRBV18 and J usage is TRBJ1-2, with TRBD1 identical over 7 bases. The germline V gene has CDR1 KGHSH and CDR2 LQKENI. This CDR3 has 16 amino acids. V trimming: 3 bases; J trimming: 6 bases; junction bases outside the gene matches: 13. DNA for the CDR3: TGTGCCAGCTCACCTCTACCGGGACAGTCCGGCGATGGCTACACCTTC. This gives the protein CASSPLPGQSGDGYTF. Full variable domain (outside the CDR3, taken from reference TRBV18 and TRBJ1-2): NAGVMQNPRHLVRRRGQEARLRCSPMKGHSHVYWYRQLPEEGLKFMVYLQKENIIDESGMPKERFSAEFPKEGPSILRIQQVVRGDSAAYFCASSPLPGQSGDGYTFGSGTRLTVV.